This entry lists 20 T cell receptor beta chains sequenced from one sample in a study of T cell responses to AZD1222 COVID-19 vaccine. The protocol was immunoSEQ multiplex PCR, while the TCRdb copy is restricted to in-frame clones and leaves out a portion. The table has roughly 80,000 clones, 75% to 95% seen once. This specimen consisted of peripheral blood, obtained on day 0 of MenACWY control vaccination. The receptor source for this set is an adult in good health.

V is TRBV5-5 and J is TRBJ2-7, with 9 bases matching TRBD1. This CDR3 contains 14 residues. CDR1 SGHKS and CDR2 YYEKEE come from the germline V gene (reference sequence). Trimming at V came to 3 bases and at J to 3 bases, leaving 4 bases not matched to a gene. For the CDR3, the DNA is TGTGCCAGCAGCTGGGACAGGGTCCGCTACGAGCAGTACTTC. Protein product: CASSWDRVRYEQYF.

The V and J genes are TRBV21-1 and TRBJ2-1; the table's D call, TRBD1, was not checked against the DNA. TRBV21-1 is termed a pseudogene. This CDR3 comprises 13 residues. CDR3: CASSGHRNNEQFF. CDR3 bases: TGTGCCAGCAGCGGGCATCGCAACAATGAGCAGTTCTTC.

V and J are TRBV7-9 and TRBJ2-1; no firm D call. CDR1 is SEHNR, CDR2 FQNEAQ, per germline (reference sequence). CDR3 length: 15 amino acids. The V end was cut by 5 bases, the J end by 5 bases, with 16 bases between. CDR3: CASSLQKIQNNEQFF. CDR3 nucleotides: TGTGCCAGCAGCCTTCAAAAAATCCAAAACAATGAGCAGTTCTTC.

CDR3 sequence: CSGRQGEGYEQYF. CDR3 bases: TGCAGCGGGAGACAGGGAGAGGGATACGAGCAGTACTTC. The V and J genes are TRBV29-1 and TRBJ2-7; 7 bases line up with TRBD1. The CDR3 extends over 13 amino acids. J gave up 4 bases and V 7 bases, and 10 bases lay outside the gene matches. In germline, CDR1 is SQVTM, CDR2 ANQGSEA.

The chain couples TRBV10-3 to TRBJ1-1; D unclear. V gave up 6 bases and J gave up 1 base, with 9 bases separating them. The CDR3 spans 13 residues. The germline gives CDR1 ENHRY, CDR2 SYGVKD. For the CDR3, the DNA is TGTGCCATCAGGCCCGACGGGAACACTGAAGCTTTCTTT. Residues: CAIRPDGNTEAFF.

CDR3 nucleotide sequence: TGTGCCAGCAGTCCCACTAGCGGGAGGAACACCGGGGAGCTGTTTTTT. Encoded protein: CASSPTSGRNTGELFF. The chain is built from TRBV9 and TRBJ2-2; TRBD2 agrees at 11 bases. J lost 1 base, V lost 5 bases, and 4 bases had no gene match. Germline V gene lookup returns CDR1 SGDLS and CDR2 YYNGEE. The CDR3 loop spans 16 amino acids.

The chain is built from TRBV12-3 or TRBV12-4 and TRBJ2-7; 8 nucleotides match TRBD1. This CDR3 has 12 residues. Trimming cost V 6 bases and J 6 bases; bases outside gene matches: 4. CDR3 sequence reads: CASSYTGGEQYF. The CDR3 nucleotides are TGTGCCAGCAGCTATACAGGGGGCGAGCAGTACTTC.

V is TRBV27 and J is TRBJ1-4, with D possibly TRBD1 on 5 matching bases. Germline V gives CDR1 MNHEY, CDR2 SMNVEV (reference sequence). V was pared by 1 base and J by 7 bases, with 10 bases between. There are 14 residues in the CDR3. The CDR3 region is CASSLLGGGEKLFF. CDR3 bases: TGTGCCAGCAGTTTATTGGGGGGGGGTGAAAAACTGTTTTTT.

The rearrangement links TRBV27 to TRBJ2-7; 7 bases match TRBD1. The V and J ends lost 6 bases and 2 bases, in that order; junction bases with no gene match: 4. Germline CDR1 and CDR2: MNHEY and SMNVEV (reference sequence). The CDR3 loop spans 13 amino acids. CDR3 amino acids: CASRRDSAYEQYF. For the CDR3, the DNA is TGTGCCAGCAGGAGGGACAGTGCCTACGAGCAGTACTTC.

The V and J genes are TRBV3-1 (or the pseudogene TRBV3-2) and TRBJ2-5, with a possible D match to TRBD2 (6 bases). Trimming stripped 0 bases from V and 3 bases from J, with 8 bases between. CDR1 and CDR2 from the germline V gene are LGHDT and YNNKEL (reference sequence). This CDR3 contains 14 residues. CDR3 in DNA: TGTGCCAGCAGCCAAGAAGGAGGGGAAGAGACCCAGTACTTC. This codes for CASSQEGGEETQYF.

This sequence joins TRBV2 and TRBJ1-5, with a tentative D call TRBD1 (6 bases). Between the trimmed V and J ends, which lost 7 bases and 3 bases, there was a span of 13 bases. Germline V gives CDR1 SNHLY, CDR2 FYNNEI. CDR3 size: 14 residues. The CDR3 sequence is CASTTQGDNQPQHF. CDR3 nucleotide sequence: TGTGCCAGCACCACACAGGGAGACAATCAGCCCCAGCATTTT.

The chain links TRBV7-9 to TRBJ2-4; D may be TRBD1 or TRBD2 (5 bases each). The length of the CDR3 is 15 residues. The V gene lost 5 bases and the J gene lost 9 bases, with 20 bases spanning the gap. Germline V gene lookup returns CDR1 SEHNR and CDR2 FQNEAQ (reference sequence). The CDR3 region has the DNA TGTGCCAGCAGCCCTGACCCCGGGACGGCGACCATTCAGTACTTC. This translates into CASSPDPGTATIQYF.

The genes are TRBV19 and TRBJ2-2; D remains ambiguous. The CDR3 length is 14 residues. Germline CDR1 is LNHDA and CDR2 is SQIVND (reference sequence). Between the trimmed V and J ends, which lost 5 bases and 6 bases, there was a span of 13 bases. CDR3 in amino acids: CASSSWTTSGELFF. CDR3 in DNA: TGTGCCAGTAGTTCTTGGACCACGTCCGGGGAGCTGTTTTTT.

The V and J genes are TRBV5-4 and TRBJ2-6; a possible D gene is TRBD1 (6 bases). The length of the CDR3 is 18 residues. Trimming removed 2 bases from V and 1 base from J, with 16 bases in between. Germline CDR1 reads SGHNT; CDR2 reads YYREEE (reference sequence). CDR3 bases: TGTGCCAGCAGCTTTCCCGGGACACCTTCATCTGGGGCCAACGTCCTGACTTTC. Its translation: CASSFPGTPSSGANVLTF. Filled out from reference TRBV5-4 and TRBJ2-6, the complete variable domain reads ETGVTQSPTHLIKTRGQQVTLRCSSQSGHNTVSWYQQALGQGPQFIFQYYREEENGRGNFPPRFSGLQFPNYSSELNVNALELDDSALYLCASSFPGTPSSGANVLTFGAGSRLTVL.

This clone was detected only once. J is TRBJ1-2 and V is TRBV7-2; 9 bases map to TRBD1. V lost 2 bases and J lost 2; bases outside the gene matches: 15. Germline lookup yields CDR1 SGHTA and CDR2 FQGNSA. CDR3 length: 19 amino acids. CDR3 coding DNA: TGTGCCAGCAGCTTAACCCGGAACCTCCTGGGGACAGGGAACTATGGCTACACCTTC. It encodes CASSLTRNLLGTGNYGYTF.

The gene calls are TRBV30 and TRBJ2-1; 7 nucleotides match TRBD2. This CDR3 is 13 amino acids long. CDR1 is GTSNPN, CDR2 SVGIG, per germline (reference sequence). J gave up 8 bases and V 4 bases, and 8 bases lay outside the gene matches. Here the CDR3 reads CAWNGGSSDEQFF. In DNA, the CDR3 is TGTGCCTGGAACGGCGGGAGTAGCGATGAGCAGTTCTTC.

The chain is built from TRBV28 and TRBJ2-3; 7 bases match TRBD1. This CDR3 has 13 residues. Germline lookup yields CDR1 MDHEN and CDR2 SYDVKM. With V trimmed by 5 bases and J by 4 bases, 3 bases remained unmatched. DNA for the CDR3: TGTGCCAGCAGTGACAGGGACGCAGATACGCAGTATTTT. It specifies CASSDRDADTQYF.

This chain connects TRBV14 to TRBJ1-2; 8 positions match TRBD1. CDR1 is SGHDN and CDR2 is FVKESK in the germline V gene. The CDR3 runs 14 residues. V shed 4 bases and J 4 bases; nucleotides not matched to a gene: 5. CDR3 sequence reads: CASSPRQGIYGYTF. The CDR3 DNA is TGTGCCAGCAGCCCCCGACAGGGGATCTATGGCTACACCTTC.

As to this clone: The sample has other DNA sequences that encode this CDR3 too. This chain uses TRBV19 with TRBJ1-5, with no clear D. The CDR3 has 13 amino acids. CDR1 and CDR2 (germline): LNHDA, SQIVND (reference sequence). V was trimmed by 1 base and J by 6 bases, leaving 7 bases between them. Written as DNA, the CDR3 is TGTGCCAGTAGTATAGCTGGACCTCAGCCCCAGCATTTT. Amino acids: CASSIAGPQPQHF.

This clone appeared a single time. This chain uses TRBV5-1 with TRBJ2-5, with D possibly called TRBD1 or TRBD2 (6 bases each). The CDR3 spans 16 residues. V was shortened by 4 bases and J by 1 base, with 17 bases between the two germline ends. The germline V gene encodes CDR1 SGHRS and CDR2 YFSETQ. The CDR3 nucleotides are TGCGCCAGCAGCGGGCCAGGGGAGGAGCTCCAAGAGACCCAGTACTTC. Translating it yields CASSGPGEELQETQYF.